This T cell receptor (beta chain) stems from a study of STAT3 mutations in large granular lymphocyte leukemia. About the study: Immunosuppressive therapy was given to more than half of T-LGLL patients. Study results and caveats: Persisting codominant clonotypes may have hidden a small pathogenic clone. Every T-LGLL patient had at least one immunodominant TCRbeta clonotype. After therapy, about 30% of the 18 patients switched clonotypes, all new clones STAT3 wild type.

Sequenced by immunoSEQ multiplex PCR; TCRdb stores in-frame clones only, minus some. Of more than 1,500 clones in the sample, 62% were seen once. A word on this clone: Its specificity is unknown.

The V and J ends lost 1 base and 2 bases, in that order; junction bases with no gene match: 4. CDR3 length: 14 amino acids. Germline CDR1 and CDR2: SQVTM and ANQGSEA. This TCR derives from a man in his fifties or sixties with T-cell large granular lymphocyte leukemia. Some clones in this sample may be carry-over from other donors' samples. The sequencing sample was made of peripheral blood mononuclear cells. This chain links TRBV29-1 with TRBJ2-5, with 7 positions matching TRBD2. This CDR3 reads CSVEGGLGQETQYF. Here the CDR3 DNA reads TGCAGCGTTGAAGGTGGACTAGGGCAAGAGACCCAGTACTTC.